The 9 T cell receptor beta chains listed next were all sequenced from one sample in a study of CD8 T cells in ankylosing spondylitis. Their cognate antigens are unknown. Study-level results: There was a TCR beta motif, made of fewer than 10 highly homologous variants, that appeared characteristic of ankylosing spondylitis blood.

Each CDR3 protein gets one entry after TCRdb re-called the 5' RACE reads with MiXCR. This table holds about 500,000 distinct CDR3 sequences, roughly an eighth found once. The sample taken for sequencing was blood, either unsorted or a sorted T cell fraction (not recorded which). These receptors originate from a male donor with ankylosing spondylitis.

This chain uses TRBV7-2 with TRBJ2-2; 11 nucleotides match TRBD2. The length of the CDR3 is 16 residues. The germline V gene has CDR1 SGHTA and CDR2 FQGNSA. The V segment lost 5 bases and the J segment 3 bases; nucleotides outside the gene matches: 5. This CDR3 is CASSPPSGRHTGELFF. The CDR3 nucleotides read TGTGCCAGCAGCCCCCCTAGCGGGAGGCACACCGGGGAGCTGTTTTTT.

This clonotype was detected only a few times. This chain links TRBV14 with TRBJ1-2; no definite D call. CDR3 size: 14 residues. From germline, CDR1 is SGHDN and CDR2 FVKESK. Trimming removed 0 bases from V and 5 bases from J, with 10 bases in between. The CDR3 spells CASSQETELYGYTF. CDR3 sequence (DNA): TGTGCCAGCAGCCAAGAGACGGAGCTTTATGGCTACACCTTC.

The chain employs TRBV20-1 and TRBJ2-3, with D perhaps matching TRBD2 (5 bases). V shed 3 bases and J shed 4 bases, with 8 bases lying between them. Per germline, CDR1 DFQATT and CDR2 SNEGSKA (reference sequence). The CDR3 covers 12 residues. CDR3 DNA: TGCAGTGCTAGCGGGATCGCAGATACGCAGTATTTT. Amino acid sequence: CSASGIADTQYF.

This clonotype has more than one count but fewer than ten. CDR3 in DNA: TGTGCCAGCAGTTGGGGCACCTACGAGCAGTACTTC. This translates into CASSWGTYEQYF. The chain couples TRBV7-9 to TRBJ2-7; perhaps TRBD1 as D (5 bases). This CDR3 spans 12 amino acids. Germline CDR1 is SEHNR and CDR2 is FQNEAQ (reference sequence). V was clipped by 6 bases and J by 2 bases, with 8 bases between them.

The chain joins TRBV7-2 to TRBJ2-5, with D perhaps matching TRBD1 or TRBD2 (5 bases each). The CDR3 length is 15 residues. Trimming took off 5 bases at V and 5 bases at J, with 18 bases between the two ends. CDR1 and CDR2 (germline): SGHTA, FQGNSA. CDR3 coding DNA: TGTGCCAGCAGCATAGAGGCAGGGACGCGCGAGACCCAGTACTTC. Protein: CASSIEAGTRETQYF. Based on the CDR3 plus reference TRBV7-2 and TRBJ2-5, the full variable domain is GAGVSQSPSNKVTEKGKDVELRCDPISGHTALYWYRQSLGQGLEFLIYFQGNSAPDKSGLPSDRFSAERTGGSVSTLTIQRTQQEDSAVYLCASSIEAGTRETQYFGPGTRLLVL.

In this sample, this clonotype turned up many times. The rearrangement uses TRBV29-1 and TRBJ2-3; D not certain. Between the trimmed V and J ends, which lost 7 bases and 0 bases, there was a span of 8 bases. Germline CDR1 is SQVTM and CDR2 is ANQGSEA. CDR3 length: 12 residues. CDR3 loop: CSGADSTDTQYF. The CDR3 coding sequence is TGCAGCGGGGCAGACAGCACAGATACGCAGTATTTT.

This clonotype has ten or more counts. The CDR3 DNA follows: TGTGCCAGCAGCCTCGGTTTGGGGAGCACAGATACGCAGTATTTT. This encodes CASSLGLGSTDTQYF. The rearrangement uses TRBV3-1 and TRBJ2-3, with D unclear. Deletions cut 4 bases from V and 0 bases from J, with 11 bases between. Germline lookup yields CDR1 LGHDT and CDR2 YNNKEL (reference sequence). The CDR3 sequence is 15 residues long.

The genes are TRBV5-8 and TRBJ2-5; no definite D call. The CDR3 is 15 amino acids. The germline V gene encodes CDR1 SGHTS and CDR2 YDEGEE. V was pared by 2 bases and J by 2 bases, with 13 bases between. This CDR3 reads CASSLSATLQETQYF. CDR3 DNA sequence: TGTGCCAGCAGCTTATCTGCCACCCTGCAAGAGACCCAGTACTTC.

The genes are TRBV28 and TRBJ2-1; 13 bases are shared with TRBD2. Trimming took 6 bases from V and 10 from J; bases not matched to a gene: 12. This CDR3 region has 16 residues. The germline V gene encodes CDR1 MDHEN and CDR2 SYDVKM. CDR3 residues: CASSPAGGLAGVEQFF. The CDR3 bases are TGTGCCAGCAGCCCGGCGGGAGGACTAGCGGGAGTAGAGCAGTTCTTC.